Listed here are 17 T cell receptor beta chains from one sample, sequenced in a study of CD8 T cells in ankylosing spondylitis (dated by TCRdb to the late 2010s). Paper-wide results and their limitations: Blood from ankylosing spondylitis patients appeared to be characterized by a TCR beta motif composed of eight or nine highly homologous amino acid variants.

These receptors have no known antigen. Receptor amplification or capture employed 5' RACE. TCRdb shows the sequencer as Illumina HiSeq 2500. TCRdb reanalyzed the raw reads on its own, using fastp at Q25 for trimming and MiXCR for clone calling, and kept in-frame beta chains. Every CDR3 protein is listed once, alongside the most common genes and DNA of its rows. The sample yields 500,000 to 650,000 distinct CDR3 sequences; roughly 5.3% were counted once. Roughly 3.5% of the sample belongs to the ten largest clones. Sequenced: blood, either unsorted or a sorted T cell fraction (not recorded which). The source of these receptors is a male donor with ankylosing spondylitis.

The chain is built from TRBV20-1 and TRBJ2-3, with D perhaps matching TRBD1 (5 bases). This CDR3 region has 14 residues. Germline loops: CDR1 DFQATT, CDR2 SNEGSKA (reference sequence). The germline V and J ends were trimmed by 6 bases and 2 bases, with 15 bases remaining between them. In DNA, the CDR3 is TGCAGTGCCGAACGACAGCTCCTCACAGATACGCAGTATTTT. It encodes CSAERQLLTDTQYF.

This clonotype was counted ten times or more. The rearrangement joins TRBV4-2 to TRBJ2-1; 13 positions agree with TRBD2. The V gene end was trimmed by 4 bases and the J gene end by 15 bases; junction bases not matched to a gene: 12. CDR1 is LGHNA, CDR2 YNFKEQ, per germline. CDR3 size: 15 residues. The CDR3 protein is CASSRGLAGPDGGFF. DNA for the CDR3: TGTGCCAGCAGCCGGGGACTAGCGGGACCGGACGGGGGGTTCTTC.

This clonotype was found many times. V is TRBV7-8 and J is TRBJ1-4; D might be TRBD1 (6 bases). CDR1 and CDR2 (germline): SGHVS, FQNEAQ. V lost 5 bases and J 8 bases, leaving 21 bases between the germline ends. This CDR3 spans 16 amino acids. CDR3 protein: CASSPSRGTGWEKLFF. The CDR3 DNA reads TGTGCCAGCAGCCCCTCTAGGGGAACAGGGTGGGAAAAACTGTTTTTT.

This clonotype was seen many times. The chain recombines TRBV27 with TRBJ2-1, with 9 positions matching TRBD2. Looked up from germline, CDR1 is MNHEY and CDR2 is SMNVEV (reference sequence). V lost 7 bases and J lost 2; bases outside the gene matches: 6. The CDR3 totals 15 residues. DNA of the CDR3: TGTGCCAGCAAACGAAGCGGGAGGCCCTACAATGAGCAGTTCTTC. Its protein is CASKRSGRPYNEQFF.

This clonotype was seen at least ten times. Written as DNA, the CDR3 is TGCAGCGTTCGGAGTACCTATGGCTACACCTTC. Encoded protein: CSVRSTYGYTF. This chain connects TRBV29-1 to TRBJ1-2; D not resolved. Trimming took off 5 bases at V and 4 bases at J, with 8 bases between the two ends. Germline V gives CDR1 SQVTM, CDR2 ANQGSEA. This CDR3 has 11 amino acids.

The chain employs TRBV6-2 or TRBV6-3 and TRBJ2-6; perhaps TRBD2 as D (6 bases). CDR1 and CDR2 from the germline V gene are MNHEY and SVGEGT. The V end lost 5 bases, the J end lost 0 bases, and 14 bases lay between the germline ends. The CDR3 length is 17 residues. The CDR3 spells CASSSGRRGSGANVLTF. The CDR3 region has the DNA TGTGCCAGCAGTAGTGGACGGAGGGGCTCTGGGGCCAACGTCCTGACTTTC.

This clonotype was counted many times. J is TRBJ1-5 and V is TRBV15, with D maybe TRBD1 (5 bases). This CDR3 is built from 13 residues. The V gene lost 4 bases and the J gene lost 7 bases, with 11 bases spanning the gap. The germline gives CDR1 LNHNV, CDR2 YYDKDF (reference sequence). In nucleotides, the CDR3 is TGTGCCACCAGCACACGCGGGGGGCAGCCCCAGCATTTT. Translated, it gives CATSTRGGQPQHF.

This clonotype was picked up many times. Here the CDR3 reads CASSFGTVGETQYF. CDR3 in DNA: TGTGCCAGCAGCTTCGGGACAGTGGGAGAGACCCAGTACTTC. The V and J genes are TRBV11-1 and TRBJ2-5; 7 nucleotides match TRBD1. CDR3 length equals 14 residues. Germline lookup yields CDR1 SGHAT and CDR2 FQDESV (reference sequence). After removal of 3 bases from V and 4 bases from J, the junction contained 5 bases not matched to a gene.

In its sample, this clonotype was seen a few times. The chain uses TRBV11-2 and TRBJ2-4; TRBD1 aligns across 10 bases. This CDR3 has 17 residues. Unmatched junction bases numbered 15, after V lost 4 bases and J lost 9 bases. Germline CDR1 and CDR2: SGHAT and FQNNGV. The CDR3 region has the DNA TGTGCCAGCAGCTCCCTCTCGGGACAGGGGATTCGGGGCATTCAGTACTTC. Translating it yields CASSSLSGQGIRGIQYF.

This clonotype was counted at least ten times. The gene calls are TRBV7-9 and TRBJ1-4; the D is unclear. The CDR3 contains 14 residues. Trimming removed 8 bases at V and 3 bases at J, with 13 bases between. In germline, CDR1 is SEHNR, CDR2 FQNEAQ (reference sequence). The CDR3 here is CASATGRANEKLFF. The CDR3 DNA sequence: TGTGCCAGCGCGACCGGGAGGGCTAATGAAAAACTGTTTTTT.

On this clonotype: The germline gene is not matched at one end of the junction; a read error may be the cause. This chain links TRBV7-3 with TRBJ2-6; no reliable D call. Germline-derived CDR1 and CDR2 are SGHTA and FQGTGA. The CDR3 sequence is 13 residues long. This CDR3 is CTSRNTGANVLTF. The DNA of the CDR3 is TGTACCAGCAGAAATACAGGGGCCAACGTCCTGACTTTC.

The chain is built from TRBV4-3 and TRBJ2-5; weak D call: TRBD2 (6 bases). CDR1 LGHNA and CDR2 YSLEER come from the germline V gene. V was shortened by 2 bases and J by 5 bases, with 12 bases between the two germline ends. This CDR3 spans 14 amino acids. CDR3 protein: CASSQSTRGETQYF. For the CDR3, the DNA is TGCGCCAGCAGCCAAAGTACCCGGGGGGAGACCCAGTACTTC.

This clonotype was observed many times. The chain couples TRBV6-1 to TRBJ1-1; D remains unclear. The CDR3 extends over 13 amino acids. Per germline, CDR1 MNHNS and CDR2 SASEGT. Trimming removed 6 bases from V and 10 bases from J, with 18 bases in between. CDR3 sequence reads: CASSLDPTFLAFF. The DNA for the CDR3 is TGTGCCAGCAGCCTAGACCCAACCTTTTTAGCTTTCTTT.

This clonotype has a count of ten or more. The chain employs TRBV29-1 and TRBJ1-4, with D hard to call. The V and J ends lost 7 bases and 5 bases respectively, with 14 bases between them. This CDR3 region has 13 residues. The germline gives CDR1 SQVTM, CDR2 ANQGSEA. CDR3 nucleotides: TGCAGCGCCGACCTGGTGGGAAATGAAAAACTGTTTTTT. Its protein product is CSADLVGNEKLFF.

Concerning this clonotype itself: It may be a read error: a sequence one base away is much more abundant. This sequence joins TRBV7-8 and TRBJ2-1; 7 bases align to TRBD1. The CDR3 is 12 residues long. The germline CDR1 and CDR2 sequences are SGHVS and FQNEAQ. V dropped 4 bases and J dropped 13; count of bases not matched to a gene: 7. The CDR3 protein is CASSSTGKIQFF. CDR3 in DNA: TGTGCCAGCAGCTCGACAGGGAAGATACAGTTCTTC.

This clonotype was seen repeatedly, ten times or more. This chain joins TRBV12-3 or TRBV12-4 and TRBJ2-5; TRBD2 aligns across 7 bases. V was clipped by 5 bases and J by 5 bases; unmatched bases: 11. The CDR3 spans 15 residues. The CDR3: CASSPFGARGETQYF. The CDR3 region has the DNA TGTGCCAGCAGTCCCTTTGGGGCGCGGGGGGAGACCCAGTACTTC.

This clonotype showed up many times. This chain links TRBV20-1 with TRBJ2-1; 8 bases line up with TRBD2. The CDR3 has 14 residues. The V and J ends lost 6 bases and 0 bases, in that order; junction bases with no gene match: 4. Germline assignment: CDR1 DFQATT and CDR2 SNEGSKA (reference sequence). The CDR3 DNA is TGCAGTGCCATTCGGGGGGGCTCCTACAATGAGCAGTTCTTC. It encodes CSAIRGGSYNEQFF.